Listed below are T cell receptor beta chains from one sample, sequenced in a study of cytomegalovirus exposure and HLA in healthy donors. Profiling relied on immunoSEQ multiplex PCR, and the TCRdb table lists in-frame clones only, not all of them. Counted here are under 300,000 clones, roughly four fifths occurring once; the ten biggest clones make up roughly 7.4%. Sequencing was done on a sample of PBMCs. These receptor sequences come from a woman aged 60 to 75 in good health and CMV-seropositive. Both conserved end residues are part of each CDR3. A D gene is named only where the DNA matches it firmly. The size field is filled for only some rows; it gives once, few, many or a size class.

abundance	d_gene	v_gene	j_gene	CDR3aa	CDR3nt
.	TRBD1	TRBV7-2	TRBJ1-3	CASSLVYGQGNTIYF	TGTGCCAGCAGCTTAGTATACGGACAGGGGAACACCATATATTTT
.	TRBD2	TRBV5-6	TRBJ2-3	CASSLLSGAPTDTQYF	TGTGCCAGCAGCCTCCTAAGCGGGGCCCCCACAGATACGCAGTATTTT
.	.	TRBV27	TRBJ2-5	CASSSRDSRVIETQYF	TGTGCCAGCAGTTCCCGGGACTCACGCGTGATTGAGACCCAGTACTTC
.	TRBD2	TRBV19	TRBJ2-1	CASSVTSGHNEQFF	TGTGCCAGTAGTGTCACTAGCGGGCACAATGAGCAGTTCTTC
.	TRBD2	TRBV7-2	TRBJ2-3	CASSLTSGSSNTQYF	TGTGCCAGCAGCTTGACTAGCGGGAGTTCAAATACGCAGTATTTT
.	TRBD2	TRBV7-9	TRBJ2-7	CASSFPLAGGPGEQYF	TGTGCCAGCAGCTTTCCCCTAGCGGGAGGGCCTGGTGAGCAGTACTTC
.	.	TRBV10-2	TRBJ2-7	CASSEGRPPFPYEQYF	TGCGCCAGCAGTGAGGGCCGTCCCCCCTTCCCCTACGAGCAGTACTTC
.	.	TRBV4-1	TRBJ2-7	CASSQVQESYEQYF	TGCGCCAGCAGCCAAGTACAGGAATCCTACGAGCAGTACTTC
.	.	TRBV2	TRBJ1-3	CASTPQVVSGNTIYF	TGTGCCAGCACTCCACAGGTCGTCTCTGGAAACACCATATATTTT
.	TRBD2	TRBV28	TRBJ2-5	CASSHLTLAGVDQETQYF	TGTGCCAGCAGTCACCTCACTTTAGCGGGGGTAGACCAAGAGACCCAGTACTTC
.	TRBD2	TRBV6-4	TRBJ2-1	CASSANLTSGRREEQFF	TGTGCCAGCAGTGCCAACCTTACTAGCGGGAGACGAGAGGAGCAGTTCTTC
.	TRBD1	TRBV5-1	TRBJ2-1	CASRSGTAYNEQFF	TGCGCCAGCAGATCCGGGACAGCCTACAATGAGCAGTTCTTC
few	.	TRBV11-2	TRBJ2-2	CASSPGGWEPNTGELFF	TGTGCCAGCAGCCCCGGGGGATGGGAGCCGAACACCGGGGAGCTGTTTTTT
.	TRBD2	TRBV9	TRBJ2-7	CASSVAGLAGSGEQYF	TGTGCCAGCAGCGTAGCGGGACTAGCGGGTTCCGGCGAGCAGTACTTC
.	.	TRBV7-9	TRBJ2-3	CASSIQGSDTQYF	TGTGCCAGCAGCATCCAGGGTTCAGATACGCAGTATTTT
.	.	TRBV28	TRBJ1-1	CASSLGLAGSTEAFF	TGTGCCAGCAGTTTAGGTTTGGCAGGGTCCACTGAAGCTTTCTTT
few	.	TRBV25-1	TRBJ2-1	CASSGWGLGLHEQFF	TGTGCCAGCAGTGGGTGGGGACTGGGCCTTCATGAGCAGTTCTTC
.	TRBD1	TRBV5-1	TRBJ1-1	CASSFSGQVGTEAFF	TGCGCCAGCAGCTTCTCCGGACAGGTTGGGACTGAAGCTTTCTTT
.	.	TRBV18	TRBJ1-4	CASSQQVREKLFF	TGTGCCAGCTCTCAACAGGTTCGGGAAAAACTGTTTTTT
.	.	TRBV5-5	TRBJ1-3	CASSLPQYSGNTIYF	TGTGCCAGCAGCCTCCCTCAGTACTCTGGAAACACCATATATTTT
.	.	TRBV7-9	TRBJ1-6	CASSLRGRVGSPLHF	TGTGCCAGCAGCTTAAGGGGCAGGGTGGGCTCACCCCTCCACTTT
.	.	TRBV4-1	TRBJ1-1	CASSQGSQSSRTEAFF	TGCGCCAGCAGCCAAGGATCCCAATCTAGCCGAACTGAAGCTTTCTTT
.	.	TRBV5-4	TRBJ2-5	CAHGQGETQYF	TGTGCCCATGGCCAGGGGGAGACCCAGTACTTC
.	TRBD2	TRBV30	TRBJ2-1	CAWNTGGPSNEQFF	TGTGCCTGGAATACGGGAGGGCCAAGCAATGAGCAGTTCTTC